This T cell receptor beta chain was retrieved from a study of T cells after yellow fever vaccination. On the study more broadly: Some fractions had low cell numbers, and these were prepared with SMART-Seq v4 Ultra Low Input.

General observations from the study: Weaker overall, the secondary response nonetheless peaked faster (day 5 versus 15). Bulk-population clonotypes that are abundant could appear as contaminants in FACS-sorted repertoires.

Germline CDR1 MDHEN, CDR2 SYDVKM. This CDR3 spans 16 amino acids. Unmatched junction bases numbered 3, after V lost 3 bases and J lost 0 bases. From the 5' RACE reads, TCRdb called clonotypes with MiXCR, one entry per CDR3 protein. The profile shows roughly 300,000 distinct CDR3 sequences, approximately 7% of them singletons. This clonotype was picked up many times. Its specificity is unknown. The rearrangement links TRBV28 to TRBJ2-3; 10 bases are a match to TRBD1. Sequences were derived from PBMCs, sampled around 45 days after the first yellow fever vaccination. This clonotype was obtained from a man younger than 30 who received the YFV17D yellow fever vaccine. CDR3 bases: TGTGCCAGCAGTTTGACAGGGGGCTTTAGCACAGATACGCAGTATTTT. Translated, it gives CASSLTGGFSTDTQYF.